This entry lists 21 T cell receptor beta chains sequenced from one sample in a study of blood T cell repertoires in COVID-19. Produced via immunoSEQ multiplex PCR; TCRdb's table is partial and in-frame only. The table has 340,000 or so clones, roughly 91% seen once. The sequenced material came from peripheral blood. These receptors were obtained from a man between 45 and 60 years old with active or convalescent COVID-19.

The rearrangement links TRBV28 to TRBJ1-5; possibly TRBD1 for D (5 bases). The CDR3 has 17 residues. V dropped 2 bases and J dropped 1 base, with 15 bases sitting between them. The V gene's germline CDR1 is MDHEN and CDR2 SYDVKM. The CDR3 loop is CASSLLLTDRSNQPQHF. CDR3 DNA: TGTGCCAGCAGTTTACTCCTGACCGACAGAAGCAATCAGCCCCAGCATTTT. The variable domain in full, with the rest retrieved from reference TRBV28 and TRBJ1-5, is DVKVTQSSRYLVKRTGEKVFLECVQDMDHENMFWYRQDPGLGLRLIYFSYDVKMKEKGDIPEGYSVSREKKERFSLILESASTNQTSMYLCASSLLLTDRSNQPQHFGDGTRLSIL.

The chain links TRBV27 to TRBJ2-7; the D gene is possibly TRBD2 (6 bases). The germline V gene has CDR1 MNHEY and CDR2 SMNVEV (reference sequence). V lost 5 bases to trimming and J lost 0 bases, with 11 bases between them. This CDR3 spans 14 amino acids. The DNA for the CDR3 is TGTGCCAGCAGTCCAGCGGGTAGCTCCTACGAGCAGTACTTC. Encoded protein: CASSPAGSSYEQYF.

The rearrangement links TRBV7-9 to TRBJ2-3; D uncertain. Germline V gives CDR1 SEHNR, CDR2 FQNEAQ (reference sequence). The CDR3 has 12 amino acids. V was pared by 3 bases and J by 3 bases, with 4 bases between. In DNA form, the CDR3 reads TGTGCCAGCAGCTTTTCAACAGATACGCAGTATTTT. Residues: CASSFSTDTQYF.

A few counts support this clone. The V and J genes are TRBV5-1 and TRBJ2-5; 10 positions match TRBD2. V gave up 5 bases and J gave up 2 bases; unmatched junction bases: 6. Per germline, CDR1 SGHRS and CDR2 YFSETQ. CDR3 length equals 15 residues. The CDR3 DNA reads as TGCGCCAGCAGTTGGACTAGCGGAAATCAAGAGACCCAGTACTTC. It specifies CASSWTSGNQETQYF.

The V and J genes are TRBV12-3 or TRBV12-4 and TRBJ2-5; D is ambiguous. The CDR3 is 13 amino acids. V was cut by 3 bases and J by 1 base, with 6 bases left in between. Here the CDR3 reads CASSFFSQETQYF. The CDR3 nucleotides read TGTGCCAGCAGTTTTTTTAGCCAAGAGACCCAGTACTTC.

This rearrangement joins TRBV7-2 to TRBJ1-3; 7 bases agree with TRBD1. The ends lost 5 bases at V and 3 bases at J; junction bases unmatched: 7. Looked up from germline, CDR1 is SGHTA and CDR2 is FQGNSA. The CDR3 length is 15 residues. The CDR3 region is CASSPTRDSGNTIYF. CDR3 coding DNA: TGTGCCAGCAGCCCTACTCGGGACAGTGGAAACACCATATATTTT.

The CDR3 bases are TGTGCCAGCAGTCACCGGGACAGGGGGCGAGGCTACACCTTC. Protein: CASSHRDRGRGYTF. The gene calls are TRBV27 and TRBJ1-2; 12 bases match TRBD1. The CDR3 loop spans 14 amino acids. Trimming removed 5 bases from V and 8 bases from J; junction bases left unmatched: 6. CDR1 and CDR2 (germline): MNHEY, SMNVEV (reference sequence).

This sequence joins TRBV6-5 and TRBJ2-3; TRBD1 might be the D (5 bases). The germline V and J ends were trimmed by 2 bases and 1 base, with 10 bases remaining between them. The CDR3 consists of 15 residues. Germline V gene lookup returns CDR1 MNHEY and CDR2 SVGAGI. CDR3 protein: CASSYGPGRTDTQYF. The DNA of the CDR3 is TGTGCCAGCAGTTACGGGCCAGGGCGCACAGATACGCAGTATTTT.

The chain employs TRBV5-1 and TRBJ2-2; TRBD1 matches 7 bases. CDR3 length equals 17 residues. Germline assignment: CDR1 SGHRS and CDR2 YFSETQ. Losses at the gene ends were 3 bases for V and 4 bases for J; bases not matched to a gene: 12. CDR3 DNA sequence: TGCGCCAGCAGCTCGCGAAGGAGACAGGGTAGCACCGGGGAGCTGTTTTTT. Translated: CASSSRRRQGSTGELFF. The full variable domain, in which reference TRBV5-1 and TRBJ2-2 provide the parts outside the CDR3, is KAGVTQTPRYLIKTRGQQVTLSCSPISGHRSVSWYQQTPGQGLQFLFEYFSETQRNKGNFPGRFSGRQFSNSRSEMNVSTLELGDSALYLCASSSRRRQGSTGELFFGEGSRLTVL.

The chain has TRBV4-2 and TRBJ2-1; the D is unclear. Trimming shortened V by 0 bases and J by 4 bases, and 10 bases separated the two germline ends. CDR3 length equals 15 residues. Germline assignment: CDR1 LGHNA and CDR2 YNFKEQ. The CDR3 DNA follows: TGTGCCAGCAGCCAAGAGGGCCAGTCGTACAATGAGCAGTTCTTC. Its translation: CASSQEGQSYNEQFF.

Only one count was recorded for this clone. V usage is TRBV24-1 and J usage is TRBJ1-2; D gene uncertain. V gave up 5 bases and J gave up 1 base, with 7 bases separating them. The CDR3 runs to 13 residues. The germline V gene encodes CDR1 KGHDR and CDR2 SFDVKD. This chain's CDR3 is CATSVGFNYGYTF. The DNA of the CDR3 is TGTGCCACCAGTGTGGGCTTTAACTATGGCTACACCTTC.

The CDR3 DNA reads as TGTGCCAGCGGTCGGGAGGCGCGCTACAATGAGCAGTTCTTC. Its protein product is CASGREARYNEQFF. J is TRBJ2-1 and V is TRBV9; TRBD2 matches at 7 bases. The CDR3 is made up of 14 amino acids. With V trimmed by 7 bases and J by 3 bases, 7 bases remained unmatched. Germline CDR1 SGDLS, CDR2 YYNGEE.

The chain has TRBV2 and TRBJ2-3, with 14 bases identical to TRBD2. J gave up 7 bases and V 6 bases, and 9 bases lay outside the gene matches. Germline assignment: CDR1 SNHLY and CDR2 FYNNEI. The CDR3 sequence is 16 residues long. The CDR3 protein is CASREQTSGGANTQYF. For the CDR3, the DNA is TGTGCCAGCAGGGAACAGACTAGCGGGGGGGCAAATACGCAGTATTTT. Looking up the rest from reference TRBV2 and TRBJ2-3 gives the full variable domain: EPEVTQTPSHQVTQMGQEVILRCVPISNHLYFYWYRQILGQKVEFLVSFYNNEISEKSEIFDDQFSVERPDGSNFTLKIRSTKLEDSAMYFCASREQTSGGANTQYFGPGTRLTVL.

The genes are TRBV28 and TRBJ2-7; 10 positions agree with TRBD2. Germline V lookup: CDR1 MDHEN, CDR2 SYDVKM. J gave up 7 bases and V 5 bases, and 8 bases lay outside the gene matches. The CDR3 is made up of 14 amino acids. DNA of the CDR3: TGTGCCAGCAGTACGCTAGCGGGAGAGCGGGAGCAGTACTTC. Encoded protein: CASSTLAGEREQYF.

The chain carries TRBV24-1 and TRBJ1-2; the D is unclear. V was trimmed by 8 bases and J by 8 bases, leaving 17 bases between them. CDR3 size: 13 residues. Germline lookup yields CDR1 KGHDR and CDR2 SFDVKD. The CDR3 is CATIRREKEGYTF. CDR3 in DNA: TGTGCCACCATTCGCCGGGAGAAAGAGGGCTACACCTTC.

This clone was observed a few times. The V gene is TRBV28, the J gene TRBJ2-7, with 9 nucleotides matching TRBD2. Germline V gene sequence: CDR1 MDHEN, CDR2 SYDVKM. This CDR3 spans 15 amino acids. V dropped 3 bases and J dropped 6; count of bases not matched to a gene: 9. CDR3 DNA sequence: TGTGCCAGCAGTTTGCCAAGGACTAGCGCACGCGAGCAGTACTTC. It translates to CASSLPRTSAREQYF.

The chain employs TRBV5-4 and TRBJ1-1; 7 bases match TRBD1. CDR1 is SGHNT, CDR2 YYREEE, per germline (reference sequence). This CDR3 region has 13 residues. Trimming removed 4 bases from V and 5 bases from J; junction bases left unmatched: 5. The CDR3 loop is CASSPGGRTEAFF. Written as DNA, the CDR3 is TGTGCCAGCAGCCCAGGGGGAAGGACTGAAGCTTTCTTT.

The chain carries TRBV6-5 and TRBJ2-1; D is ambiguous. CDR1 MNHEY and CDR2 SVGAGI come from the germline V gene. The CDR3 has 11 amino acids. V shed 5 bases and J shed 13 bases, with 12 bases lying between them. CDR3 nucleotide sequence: TGTGCCAGCAGTAACGACTGGTTTCAGTTCTTC. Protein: CASSNDWFQFF.

DNA of the CDR3: TGTGCCAGCAGCTTGGCGACAGGAGACAACTACAATGAGCAGTTCTTC. The encoded protein is CASSLATGDNYNEQFF. The rearrangement links TRBV5-7 to TRBJ2-1; maybe TRBD1 (6 bases). TRBV5-7 is an ORF for which the function is uncertain. This CDR3 is 16 amino acids long. Trimming cost V 0 bases and J 3 bases, with 13 bases left between them.

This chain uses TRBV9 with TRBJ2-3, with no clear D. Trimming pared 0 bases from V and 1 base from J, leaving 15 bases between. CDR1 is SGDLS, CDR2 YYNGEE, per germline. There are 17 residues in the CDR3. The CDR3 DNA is TGTGCCAGCAGCGTAGAGGAGCGCGAATACGGCACAGATACGCAGTATTTT. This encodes CASSVEEREYGTDTQYF.

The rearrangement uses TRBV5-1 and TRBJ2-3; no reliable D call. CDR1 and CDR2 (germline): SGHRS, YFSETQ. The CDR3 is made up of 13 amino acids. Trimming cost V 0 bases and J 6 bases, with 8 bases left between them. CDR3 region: CASSLVPGDTQYF. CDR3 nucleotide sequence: TGCGCCAGCAGCTTGGTTCCCGGGGATACGCAGTATTTT.